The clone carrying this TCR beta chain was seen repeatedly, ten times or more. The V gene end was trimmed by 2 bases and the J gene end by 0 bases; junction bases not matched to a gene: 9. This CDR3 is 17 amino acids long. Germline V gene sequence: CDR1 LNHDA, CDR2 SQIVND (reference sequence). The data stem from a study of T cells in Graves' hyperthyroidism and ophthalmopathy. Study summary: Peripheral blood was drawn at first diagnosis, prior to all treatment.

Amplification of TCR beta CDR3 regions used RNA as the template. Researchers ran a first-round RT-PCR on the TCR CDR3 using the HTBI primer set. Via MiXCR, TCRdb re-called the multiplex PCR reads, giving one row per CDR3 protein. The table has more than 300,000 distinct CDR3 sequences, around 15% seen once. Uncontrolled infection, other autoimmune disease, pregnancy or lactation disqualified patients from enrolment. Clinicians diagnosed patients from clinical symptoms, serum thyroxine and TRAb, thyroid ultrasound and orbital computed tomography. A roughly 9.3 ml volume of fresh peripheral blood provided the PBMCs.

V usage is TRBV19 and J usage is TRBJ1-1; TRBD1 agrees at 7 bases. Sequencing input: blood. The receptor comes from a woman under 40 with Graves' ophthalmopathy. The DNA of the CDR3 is TGTGCCAGTAGTATAAGCTCCTCAGGGGGTTTGAACACTGAAGCTTTCTTT. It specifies CASSISSSGGLNTEAFF.